This TCR beta chain was obtained from a study of response to subunit inactivated influenza vaccine. Overall study results and limits: Each seasonal flu vaccination may recruit only limited new T cells, authors suggested.

TCRdb reprocessed the RT-PCR reads via MiXCR and lists one record per CDR3 protein. Found here are around 790,000 distinct CDR3 sequences, over 20% of them singletons; the top ten hold 10%. This clonotype showed up just a few times. Its antigen is not known. The sample in question was PBMCs from blood, obtained about 5 days after vaccination. The sequence was obtained from a man in his fifties or sixties who received an inactivated influenza vaccine.

The CDR3 spells CASSRGLLETQYF. The CDR3 DNA is TGTGCCAGCAGCCGAGGATTATTAGAGACCCAGTACTTC. This chain connects TRBV7-2 to TRBJ2-5; D is unresolved. The CDR3 consists of 13 residues. The germline V and J ends were trimmed by 5 bases and 4 bases, with 11 bases remaining between them. The germline V gene encodes CDR1 SGHTA and CDR2 FQGNSA.